The 10 T cell receptor beta chains in this list originate from one sample, sequenced in a study of neurological immune-mediated disorders. One entry per CDR3 protein, called by TCRdb with MiXCR from the 5' RACE reads. The sample includes 60,000 or so distinct CDR3 sequences, roughly 11% seen only once; the top ten take approximately 1.8%. What was sequenced was PBMCs. All receptors derive from a man in his 60s in good health.

The sample holds many counts of this clonotype. The chain carries TRBV5-1 and TRBJ1-6; D remains unclear. Per the germline V gene, CDR1 is SGHRS and CDR2 is YFSETQ. The CDR3 totals 17 residues. The germline V and J ends were trimmed by 1 base and 1 base, with 12 bases remaining between them. The CDR3 loop reads CASSLIEGGSYNSPLHF. CDR3 coding DNA: TGCGCCAGCAGCTTGATCGAGGGTGGGTCCTATAATTCACCCCTCCACTTT.

This clonotype was seen repeatedly, ten times or more. The V call is TRBV20-1, the J call TRBJ1-1; D not certain. The CDR3 is 13 amino acids. The V gene lost 6 bases and the J gene lost 0 bases, with 11 bases spanning the gap. Germline CDR1 and CDR2: DFQATT and SNEGSKA (reference sequence). CDR3 nucleotide sequence: TGCAGTGCGGCACAGACACTGAACACTGAAGCTTTCTTT. Amino acid sequence: CSAAQTLNTEAFF.

This clonotype was counted ten times or more. J is TRBJ2-5 and V is TRBV5-1; a weak D match, TRBD2 (5 bases). Per the germline V gene, CDR1 is SGHRS and CDR2 is YFSETQ. Deletions cut 1 base from V and 2 bases from J, with 9 bases between. The CDR3 covers 14 residues. The CDR3 protein is CASSLSGLQETQYF. The CDR3 DNA follows: TGCGCCAGCAGCTTGAGCGGATTACAAGAGACCCAGTACTTC.

This clonotype was detected many times. The chain combines TRBV20-1 with TRBJ2-7; tentatively, D is TRBD2 (5 bases). CDR3 length: 11 residues. CDR1 DFQATT and CDR2 SNEGSKA come from the germline V gene (reference sequence). V gave up 6 bases and J gave up 7 bases, with 13 bases separating them. The CDR3 DNA sequence: TGCAGTGCCACCCGGACGGGAGAGCAGTACTTC. Translating gives CSATRTGEQYF.

This clonotype was observed at least ten times. The J gene is TRBJ2-7, the V gene TRBV29-1; tentative D call: TRBD1 (6 bases). Germline-derived CDR1 and CDR2 are SQVTM and ANQGSEA. V lost 1 base, J lost 3 bases, and 10 bases lay in between. This CDR3 has 13 amino acids. CDR3 region: CSVEGDRSYEQYF. For the CDR3, the DNA is TGCAGCGTTGAAGGAGACAGGAGCTACGAGCAGTACTTC.

The CDR3 spells CASSWDQGWEKLFF. DNA for the CDR3: TGTGCCAGCAGCTGGGACCAGGGATGGGAAAAACTGTTTTTT. The chain carries TRBV7-9 and TRBJ1-4; maybe TRBD1 (5 bases). Trimming removed 4 bases from V and 8 bases from J, with 14 bases in between. Germline V CDR1 and CDR2: SEHNR, FQNEAQ (reference sequence). The CDR3 totals 14 residues.

In regard to this clonotype: This may be a read error: a much more frequent sequence differs by one nucleotide. The gene calls are TRBV20-1 and TRBJ1-2; 8 bases line up with TRBD1. V gave up 8 bases and J gave up 0 bases; unmatched junction bases: 8. From germline, CDR1 is DFQATT and CDR2 SNEGSKA (reference sequence). The CDR3 is 14 residues long. In DNA form, the CDR3 reads TGCAGTACTTTACAGGGGGTCGCTAACTATGGCTACACCTTC. Protein: CSTLQGVANYGYTF.

This clonotype has a count of ten or more. The V call is TRBV7-8, the J call TRBJ2-1; 7 nucleotides align to TRBD2. The junction had 7 bases not matched to a gene; V was cut back by 7 bases and J by 10 bases. Per the germline V gene, CDR1 is SGHVS and CDR2 is FQNEAQ. There are 12 residues in the CDR3. This CDR3 reads CASNPGGGEQFF. The CDR3 nucleotides read TGTGCCAGCAACCCGGGGGGAGGGGAGCAGTTCTTC.

V and J are TRBV7-9 and TRBJ2-3; D unresolved. CDR3 length: 14 amino acids. V lost 1 base and J lost 8, with 13 bases in between. Germline V gene lookup returns CDR1 SEHNR and CDR2 FQNEAQ (reference sequence). As DNA, the CDR3 is TGTGCCAGCAGCTTAGAAGGCAGTATCGCTACGCAGTATTTT. The encoded protein is CASSLEGSIATQYF.

This clonotype showed up many times. The chain joins TRBV6-5 to TRBJ2-1, with 10 positions matching TRBD2. Trimming at V came to 5 bases and at J to 8 bases, leaving 6 bases not matched to a gene. Germline CDR1 MNHEY, CDR2 SVGAGI. The CDR3 runs 14 residues. The CDR3 bases are TGTGCCAGCAGTCAAACTAGCGGGGTATATGAGCAGTTCTTC. As protein: CASSQTSGVYEQFF.